These T cell receptor beta chains were read from a single sample in a study of cytomegalovirus exposure and HLA in healthy donors. Sequenced by immunoSEQ multiplex PCR; TCRdb stores in-frame clones only, minus some. The sample lists 90,000 to 150,000 clones, 55% to 65% seen once, with more than 8% in the top ten. The sample taken for sequencing was PBMCs. The receptors here all came from a man aged 35-49 years in good health and CMV-seropositive. The CDR3 runs from the conserved cysteine through the conserved F or W. Each record gives: clone size, V gene, D gene, J gene, CDR3 DNA, CDR3 protein. The D gene is left open where the match is weak. Size tells how often a clone was seen (once, few, many) or the class of an expanded clone, and some rows leave it out.

clone size: -; V gene: TRBV4-1; D gene: -; J gene: TRBJ1-1; CDR3 DNA: TGCGCCAGCAGCCTACATAACAGGGCGACTGAAGCTTTCTTT; CDR3 protein: CASSLHNRATEAFF
clone size: few; V gene: TRBV7-2; D gene: TRBD1; J gene: TRBJ2-5; CDR3 DNA: TGTGCCAGCAGCGTAGGACAGGGCGCGGAGACCCAGTACTTC; CDR3 protein: CASSVGQGAETQYF
clone size: -; V gene: TRBV28; D gene: TRBD1; J gene: TRBJ1-1; CDR3 DNA: TGTGCCAGCAGTTTAACGGACAGGGGGCTCGTGGCTTTCTTT; CDR3 protein: CASSLTDRGLVAFF
clone size: -; V gene: TRBV2; D gene: -; J gene: TRBJ2-7; CDR3 DNA: TGTGCCAGCAGTGACCCCCAGGGCTACGAGCAGTACTTC; CDR3 protein: CASSDPQGYEQYF
clone size: -; V gene: TRBV27; D gene: TRBD1; J gene: TRBJ2-7; CDR3 DNA: TGTGCCAGCAGCCCCGGGACAGGGATGAACGAGCAGTACTTC; CDR3 protein: CASSPGTGMNEQYF
clone size: -; V gene: TRBV9; D gene: -; J gene: TRBJ1-2; CDR3 DNA: TGTGCCAGCAGCGTAAATTGGGGGCTGAGTGGAAATGGCTACACCTTC; CDR3 protein: CASSVNWGLSGNGYTF
clone size: -; V gene: TRBV27; D gene: -; J gene: TRBJ1-6; CDR3 DNA: TGTGCCAGCAGTTTCGAACAGGTCGGCACACCCCTCCACTTT; CDR3 protein: CASSFEQVGTPLHF
clone size: few; V gene: TRBV15; D gene: -; J gene: TRBJ2-6; CDR3 DNA: TGTGCCACCAGCAGAGTGGGCTATCGCTCTGGGGCCAACGTCCTGACTTTC; CDR3 protein: CATSRVGYRSGANVLTF
clone size: -; V gene: TRBV2; D gene: TRBD2; J gene: TRBJ2-1; CDR3 DNA: TGTGCCAGCAGTGGGGCTAGCGGGAGTAACAATGAGCAGTTCTTC; CDR3 protein: CASSGASGSNNEQFF
clone size: -; V gene: TRBV15; D gene: -; J gene: TRBJ1-4; CDR3 DNA: TGTGCCACCAAACCTGGCAGGGATGGTGAAAAACTGTTTTTT; CDR3 protein: CATKPGRDGEKLFF
clone size: -; V gene: TRBV4-2; D gene: TRBD2; J gene: TRBJ2-7; CDR3 DNA: TGTGCCAGCAGCTCATCGGGAGGGCCCGACGAGCAGTACTTC; CDR3 protein: CASSSSGGPDEQYF
clone size: -; V gene: TRBV11-2; D gene: TRBD1; J gene: TRBJ1-4; CDR3 DNA: TGTGCCAGCAGATCAAGCCGGGGACAGGGTGGCGGAAAACTGTTTTTT; CDR3 protein: CASRSSRGQGGGKLFF
clone size: -; V gene: TRBV7-2; D gene: -; J gene: TRBJ1-6; CDR3 DNA: TGTGCCAGCAGCCCCGAGTCGGTCTCTAATTCACCCCTCCACTTT; CDR3 protein: CASSPESVSNSPLHF
clone size: -; V gene: TRBV4-1; D gene: TRBD2; J gene: TRBJ2-7; CDR3 DNA: TGCGCCAGCAGCCAAGTGGGTGTTAGCGGGAGAGAACTGTACTTC; CDR3 protein: CASSQVGVSGRELYF
clone size: few; V gene: TRBV7-9; D gene: -; J gene: TRBJ2-7; CDR3 DNA: TGTGCCAGCAGCGCCTCATATACAGCAGAACCAGCCTACGAGCAGTACTTC; CDR3 protein: CASSASYTAEPAYEQYF
clone size: -; V gene: TRBV10-3; D gene: TRBD2; J gene: TRBJ2-3; CDR3 DNA: TGTGCCATCAGTGGACTAGCCCTTAGCACAGATACGCAGTATTTT; CDR3 protein: CAISGLALSTDTQYF
clone size: -; V gene: TRBV18; D gene: -; J gene: TRBJ1-1; CDR3 DNA: TGTGCCAGCTCAGCCGGACAGAACACTGAAGCTTTCTTT; CDR3 protein: CASSAGQNTEAFF
clone size: -; V gene: TRBV2; D gene: -; J gene: TRBJ2-7; CDR3 DNA: TGTGCCAGCAGTAGACAGTCACCCTTGTACGAGCAGTACTTC; CDR3 protein: CASSRQSPLYEQYF
clone size: -; V gene: TRBV6-1; D gene: -; J gene: TRBJ2-3; CDR3 DNA: TGTGCCAGCGAGCGAGGGTCAGATACGCAGTATTTT; CDR3 protein: CASERGSDTQYF
clone size: -; V gene: TRBV7-3; D gene: -; J gene: TRBJ2-2; CDR3 DNA: TGTGCCAGCAGCCAAACCACAGACGGGGAGCTGTTTTTT; CDR3 protein: CASSQTTDGELFF
clone size: -; V gene: TRBV2; D gene: -; J gene: TRBJ1-5; CDR3 DNA: TGTGCCAGCAGCCGCGAGGGTGGGATAGGACAGCTCCAGCATTTT; CDR3 protein: CASSREGGIGQLQHF
clone size: -; V gene: TRBV25-1; D gene: -; J gene: TRBJ2-7; CDR3 DNA: TGTGCCAGCAGTGACCTAACAGGGAGTATCGACGAGCAGTACTTC; CDR3 protein: CASSDLTGSIDEQYF
clone size: -; V gene: TRBV9; D gene: -; J gene: TRBJ2-7; CDR3 DNA: TGTGCCAGCAGCACTGGACAGCGAACCTACGAGCAGTACTTC; CDR3 protein: CASSTGQRTYEQYF
clone size: -; V gene: TRBV5-1; D gene: -; J gene: TRBJ2-1; CDR3 DNA: TGCGCCAGCAGCTTTGGGCAGTACAATGAGCAGTTCTTC; CDR3 protein: CASSFGQYNEQFF
clone size: -; V gene: TRBV11-2; D gene: -; J gene: TRBJ2-7; CDR3 DNA: TGTGCCAGCAGCTCAAGGGCCCGGGGATTCAACGAGCAGTACTTC; CDR3 protein: CASSSRARGFNEQYF